This T cell receptor (beta chain) was identified during a study of T cells in Graves' hyperthyroidism and ophthalmopathy. This clonotype was seen repeatedly, ten times or more. The CDR3 runs to 15 residues. Deletions cut 3 bases from V and 6 bases from J, with 17 bases between. CDR1 and CDR2 (germline): KGHSH, LQKENI. Thyroid ultrasound and orbital computed tomography, with clinical symptoms and serum thyroxine and TRAb, informed diagnoses. RNA transcripts yielded amplified TCR beta CDR3 regions. Carried out on the TCR CDR3, a first-round RT-PCR used the HTBI primer set. In TCRdb, the multiplex PCR reads were re-called with MiXCR into one record per CDR3 protein. The sample lists 400,000 to 550,000 distinct CDR3 sequences, roughly 25% seen once, with around 11% in the top ten.

V is TRBV18 and J is TRBJ1-1; D ambiguous. Sequencing was carried out using blood. The TCR comes from a woman in her twenties or thirties with Graves' ophthalmopathy. This CDR3 reads CASSPREGSSAEAFF. In nucleotides, the CDR3 is TGTGCCAGCTCACCTCGGGAGGGCTCTTCCGCTGAAGCTTTCTTT.